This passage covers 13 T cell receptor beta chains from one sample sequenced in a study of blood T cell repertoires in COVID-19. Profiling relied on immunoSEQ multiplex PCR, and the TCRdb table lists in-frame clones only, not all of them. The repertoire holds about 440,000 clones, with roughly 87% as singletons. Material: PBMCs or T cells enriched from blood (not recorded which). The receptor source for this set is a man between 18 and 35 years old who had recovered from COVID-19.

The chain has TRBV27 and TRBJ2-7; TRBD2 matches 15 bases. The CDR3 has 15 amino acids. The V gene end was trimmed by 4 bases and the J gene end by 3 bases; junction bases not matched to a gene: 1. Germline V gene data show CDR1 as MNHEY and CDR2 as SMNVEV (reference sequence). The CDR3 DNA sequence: TGTGCCAGCAGTTCGGGACTAGCGGGAGGCTACGAGCAGTACTTC. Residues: CASSSGLAGGYEQYF.

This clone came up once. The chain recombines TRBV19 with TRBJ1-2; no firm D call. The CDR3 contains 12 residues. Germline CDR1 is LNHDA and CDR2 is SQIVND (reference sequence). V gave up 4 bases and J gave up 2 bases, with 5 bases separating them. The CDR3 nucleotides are TGTGCCAGTAGTAACGGGAACTATGGCTACACCTTC. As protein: CASSNGNYGYTF.

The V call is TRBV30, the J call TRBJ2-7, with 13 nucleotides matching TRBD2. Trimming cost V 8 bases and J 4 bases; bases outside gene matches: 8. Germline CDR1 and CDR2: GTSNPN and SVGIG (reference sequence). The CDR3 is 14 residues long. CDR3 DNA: TGTGCCCAAACTAGCGGGAGGGCCTCTTACGAGCAGTACTTC. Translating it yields CAQTSGRASYEQYF.

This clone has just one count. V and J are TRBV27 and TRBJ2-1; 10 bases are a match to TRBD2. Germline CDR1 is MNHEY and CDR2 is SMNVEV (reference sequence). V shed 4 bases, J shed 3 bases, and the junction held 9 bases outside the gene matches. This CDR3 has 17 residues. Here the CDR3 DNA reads TGTGCCAGCAGTTGGGGGGCTAGCGGGAGTATCTACAATGAGCAGTTCTTC. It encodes CASSWGASGSIYNEQFF.

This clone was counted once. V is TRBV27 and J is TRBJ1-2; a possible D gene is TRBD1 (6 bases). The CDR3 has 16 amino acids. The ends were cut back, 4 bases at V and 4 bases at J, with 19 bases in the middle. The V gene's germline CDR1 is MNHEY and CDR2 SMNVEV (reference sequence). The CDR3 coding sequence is TGTGCCAGCAGTTCGGATAAAACAGGGTCCGGCTATGGCTACACCTTC. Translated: CASSSDKTGSGYGYTF.

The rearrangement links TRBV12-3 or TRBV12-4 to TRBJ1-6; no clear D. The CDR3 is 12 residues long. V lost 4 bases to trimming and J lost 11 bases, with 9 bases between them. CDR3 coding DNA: TGTGCCAGCAGTTCCCAATTAGCACCCCTCCACTTT. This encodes CASSSQLAPLHF.

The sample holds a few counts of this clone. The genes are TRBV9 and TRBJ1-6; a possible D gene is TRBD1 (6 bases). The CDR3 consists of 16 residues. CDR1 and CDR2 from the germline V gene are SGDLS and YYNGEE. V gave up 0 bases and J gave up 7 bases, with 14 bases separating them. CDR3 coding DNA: TGTGCCAGCAGCGTAGGACAGGCGCCGACCAATTCACCCCTCCACTTT. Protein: CASSVGQAPTNSPLHF.

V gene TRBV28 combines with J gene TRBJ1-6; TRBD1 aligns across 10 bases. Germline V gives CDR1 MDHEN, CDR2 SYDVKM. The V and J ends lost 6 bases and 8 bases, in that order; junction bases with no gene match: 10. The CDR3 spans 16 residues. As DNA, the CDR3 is TGTGCCAGCAGCTTAGTGGGAGGACAGGGGGATTCACCCCTCCACTTT. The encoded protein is CASSLVGGQGDSPLHF.

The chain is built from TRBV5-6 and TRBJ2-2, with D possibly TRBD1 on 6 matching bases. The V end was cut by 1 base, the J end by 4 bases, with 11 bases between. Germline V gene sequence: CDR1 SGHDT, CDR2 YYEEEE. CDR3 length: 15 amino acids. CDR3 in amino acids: CASSLRAGVTGELFF. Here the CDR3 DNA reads TGTGCCAGCAGCTTGAGGGCAGGGGTCACCGGGGAGCTGTTTTTT.

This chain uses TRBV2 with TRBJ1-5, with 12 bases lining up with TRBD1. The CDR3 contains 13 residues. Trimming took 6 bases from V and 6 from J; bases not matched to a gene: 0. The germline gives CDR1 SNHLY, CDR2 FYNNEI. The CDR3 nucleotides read TGTGCCAGCAGGGGACAGGGGGCTCAGCCCCAGCATTTT. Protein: CASRGQGAQPQHF.

CDR3: CASSLGGSGNTIYF. CDR3 DNA sequence: TGCGCCAGCAGCTTAGGGGGCTCTGGAAACACCATATATTTT. The chain uses TRBV5-1 and TRBJ1-3; a weak D match, TRBD1 (6 bases). V lost 2 bases and J 0 bases, leaving 6 bases between the germline ends. The germline V gene encodes CDR1 SGHRS and CDR2 YFSETQ. The CDR3 runs 14 residues.

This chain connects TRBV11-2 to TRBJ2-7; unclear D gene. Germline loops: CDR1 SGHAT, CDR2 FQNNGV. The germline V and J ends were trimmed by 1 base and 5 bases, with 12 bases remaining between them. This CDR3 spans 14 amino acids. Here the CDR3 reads CASSLARFWDEQYF. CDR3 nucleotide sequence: TGTGCCAGCAGCTTAGCGCGGTTTTGGGACGAGCAGTACTTC.

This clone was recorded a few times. The CDR3 protein is CASSLGGQPQHF. Written as DNA, the CDR3 is TGTGCCAGCAGCTTAGGAGGTCAGCCCCAGCATTTT. The chain carries TRBV7-9 and TRBJ1-5; D is undetermined. V lost 1 base and J lost 6, with 4 bases in between. CDR1 and CDR2 (germline): SEHNR, FQNEAQ (reference sequence). CDR3 size: 12 residues. The whole variable domain, remainder taken from reference TRBV7-9 and TRBJ1-5, is DTGVSQNPRHKITKRGQNVTFRCDPISEHNRLYWYRQTLGQGPEFLTYFQNEAQLEKSRLLSDRFSAERPKGSFSTLEIQRTEQGDSAMYLCASSLGGQPQHFGDGTRLSIL.